These T cell receptor beta chains were read from a single sample in a study of CD8+CD57+ T cells in acquired aplastic anemia. TCRdb analysed the reads with MiXCR anew, one entry per CDR3 protein. This table has approximately 120,000 distinct CDR3 sequences, less than 50% appearing once. Input material: sorted CD4+, CD8+, or CD8+CD57+ T cells (not recorded which) from PBMCs. The receptors here all came from a human donor with aplastic anemia. Each CDR3 is given with its conserved first and last residue. The order of the fields is V gene, clone size, J gene, D gene, CDR3 protein, CDR3 DNA. A D gene is named only where the DNA matches it firmly. Some rows mark clone size as missing; the rest say once, few, many or name a class of expanded clone.

V: TRBV15; size: once; J: TRBJ1-5; D: -; CDR3: CATSDPGGPRQPQHF; DNA: TGTGCCACCAGCGATCCGGGGGGCCCGAGACAGCCCCAGCATTTT
V: TRBV25-1; size: many; J: TRBJ1-5; D: -; CDR3: CASSEARGNQPQHF; DNA: TGTGCCAGCAGTGAGGCCAGGGGCAATCAGCCCCAGCATTTT
V: TRBV24-1; size: -; J: TRBJ1-2; D: -; CDR3: CATWGGQRGYTF; DNA: TGTGCCACCTGGGGGGGGCAACGCGGCTACACCTTC
V: TRBV7-2; size: many; J: TRBJ2-2; D: TRBD1; CDR3: CASSLRQGANGELFF; DNA: TGTGCCAGCAGCCTCAGACAGGGGGCTAACGGGGAGCTGTTTTTT
V: TRBV2; size: -; J: TRBJ1-6; D: -; CDR3: CASSQDRLSSPLHF; DNA: TGTGCCAGCAGCCAAGACCGTCTGAGTTCACCCCTCCACTTT
V: TRBV10-2; size: medium-sized; J: TRBJ2-6; D: -; CDR3: CASSDTAGANVLTF; DNA: TGCGCCAGCAGTGATACGGCTGGGGCCAACGTCCTGACTTTC
V: TRBV24-1; size: -; J: TRBJ1-6; D: -; CDR3: CARVGGQNSPLHF; DNA: TGTGCTAGAGTGGGAGGACAGAATTCACCCCTCCACTTT
V: TRBV7-8; size: few; J: TRBJ2-7; D: -; CDR3: CASSQSGAAGEQYF; DNA: TGTGCCAGCAGTCAGTCTGGGGCTGCGGGGGAGCAGTACTTC
V: TRBV10-2; size: -; J: TRBJ2-7; D: -; CDR3: CASSEFQGTYEQYF; DNA: TGCGCCAGCAGTGAGTTTCAGGGCACCTACGAGCAGTACTTC
V: TRBV7-2; size: many; J: TRBJ1-6; D: -; CDR3: CASSLQGSNSPLHF; DNA: TGTGCCAGCAGCTTACAGGGAAGCAATTCACCCCTCCACTTT
V: TRBV2; size: -; J: TRBJ1-4; D: -; CDR3: CASRTSRADNEKLFF; DNA: TGTGCCAGCAGGACAAGCAGGGCGGATAATGAAAAACTGTTTTTT
V: TRBV7-6; size: -; J: TRBJ1-5; D: TRBD1; CDR3: CASSLEGQEWPQHF; DNA: TGTGCCAGCAGCTTGGAGGGACAGGAGTGGCCCCAGCATTTT
V: TRBV11-2; size: -; J: TRBJ2-2; D: TRBD2; CDR3: CASRGLAGTGELFF; DNA: TGTGCCAGCAGAGGACTAGCGGGGACCGGGGAGCTGTTTTTT
V: TRBV15; size: once; J: TRBJ2-5; D: TRBD2; CDR3: CATSSPRTSGGQETQYF; DNA: TGTGCCACCAGCAGTCCCCGGACTAGCGGGGGGCAGGAGACCCAGTACTTC
V: TRBV7-2; size: -; J: TRBJ1-3; D: -; CDR3: CASSLASGFSGNAIYF; DNA: TGTGCCAGCAGCTTAGCGTCGGGCTTCTCCGGAAACGCCATATATTTT
V: TRBV5-6; size: many; J: TRBJ2-3; D: -; CDR3: CASSLVRPTYTDTQYF; DNA: TGTGCCAGCAGCTTAGTTCGACCTACCTACACAGATACGCAGTATTTT
V: TRBV5-6; size: -; J: TRBJ1-6; D: TRBD1; CDR3: CASSYGGQVKSALHF; DNA: TGTGCCAGCAGTTACGGGGGACAGGTCAAATCGGCCCTCCACTTT
V: TRBV7-9; size: -; J: TRBJ1-4; D: -; CDR3: CASSLATGRNEKLPF; DNA: TGTGCCAGCAGCTTAGCGACAGGCAGAAATGAAAAACTGCCTTTT
V: TRBV5-4; size: -; J: TRBJ2-5; D: -; CDR3: CASRLRPGRQETQYF; DNA: TGTGCCAGCAGACTAAGACCGGGACGTCAAGAGACCCAGTACTTC
V: TRBV19; size: -; J: TRBJ2-5; D: -; CDR3: CASSGSGRETQYF; DNA: TGTGCCAGTAGTGGGTCAGGTCGGGAGACCCAGTACTTC
V: TRBV6-1; size: many; J: TRBJ1-3; D: -; CDR3: CASSVTRLDGNTIYF; DNA: TGTGCCAGCAGTGTTACCAGGCTTGATGGAAACACCATATATTTT
V: TRBV29-1; size: once; J: TRBJ2-7; D: -; CDR3: CSAGGPNEQYF; DNA: TGCAGCGCGGGGGGCCCCAACGAGCAGTACTTC
V: TRBV12-3/TRBV12-4; size: many; J: TRBJ1-2; D: -; CDR3: CASSRGGRDGYTF; DNA: TGTGCCAGCAGTAGAGGAGGTCGCGATGGCTACACCTTC
V: TRBV5-4; size: few; J: TRBJ2-5; D: TRBD2; CDR3: CASSLFPLGGETQYF; DNA: TGTGCCAGCAGCTTATTCCCTCTCGGGGGGGAGACCCAGTACTTC
V: TRBV10-1; size: many; J: TRBJ1-1; D: -; CDR3: CASSGQPGTEAFF; DNA: TGCGCCAGCAGTGGACAACCCGGGACTGAAGCTTTCTTT
V: TRBV12-3/TRBV12-4; size: -; J: TRBJ1-6; D: TRBD1; CDR3: CASSLQGGRSPLHF; DNA: TGTGCCAGCAGTTTACAGGGGGGCCGTTCACCCCTCCACTTT
V: TRBV14; size: many; J: TRBJ2-3; D: TRBD1; CDR3: CASSRTTGASTDTQYF; DNA: TGTGCCAGCAGCCGCACGACAGGGGCTAGCACAGATACGCAGTATTTT
V: TRBV7-2; size: few; J: TRBJ1-2; D: TRBD1; CDR3: CASSLRQGYLRYTF; DNA: TGTGCCAGCAGCTTAAGACAGGGTTATCTCCGCTACACCTTC
V: TRBV5-1; size: many; J: TRBJ2-1; D: TRBD1; CDR3: CASSLNTGQVLNEQFF; DNA: TGCGCCAGCAGCTTGAATACGGGACAGGTCCTCAATGAGCAGTTCTTC
V: TRBV20-1; size: -; J: TRBJ2-5; D: -; CDR3: CSAPRLGETQYF; DNA: TGCAGTGCTCCCCGGCTCGGAGAGACCCAGTACTTC
V: TRBV19; size: -; J: TRBJ1-1; D: -; CDR3: CASSIPGPPNTEAFF; DNA: TGTGCCAGTAGTATTCCGGGACCTCCAAACACTGAAGCTTTCTTT
V: TRBV3-1; size: -; J: TRBJ1-6; D: -; CDR3: CASSPRAGTTSSYNSPPHF; DNA: TGTGCCAGCAGCCCACGGGCGGGCACAACCAGCTCCTATAATTCACCCCCCCACTTT
V: TRBV18; size: -; J: TRBJ2-1; D: TRBD2; CDR3: CASSPGLAAGNEQFF; DNA: TGTGCCAGCTCACCGGGACTAGCGGCTGGCAATGAGCAGTTCTTC
V: TRBV20-1; size: -; J: TRBJ2-1; D: -; CDR3: CSARRRGNNNEQFF; DNA: TGCAGTGCTAGACGAAGGGGTAATAACAATGAGCAGTTCTTC
V: TRBV5-1; size: many; J: TRBJ1-1; D: -; CDR3: CASSLVVDNTEAFF; DNA: TGCGCCAGCAGCTTGGTGGTGGACAACACTGAAGCTTTCTTT
V: TRBV20-1; size: -; J: TRBJ1-5; D: -; CDR3: CSARVMSGRTYSNQPQHF; DNA: TGCAGTGCTAGAGTAATGTCGGGTAGGACATATAGCAATCAGCCCCAGCATTTT
V: TRBV2; size: -; J: TRBJ2-5; D: -; CDR3: CASGEGPNGETQYF; DNA: TGTGCCAGCGGAGAAGGTCCGAATGGAGAGACCCAGTACTTC
V: TRBV5-8; size: many; J: TRBJ2-5; D: -; CDR3: CASSLVPAETQYF; DNA: TGTGCCAGCAGCTTGGTCCCGGCAGAGACCCAGTACTTC
V: TRBV9; size: -; J: TRBJ1-6; D: TRBD1; CDR3: CASSVGTGYNSPLHF; DNA: TGTGCCAGCAGCGTTGGGACAGGGTATAATTCACCCCTCCACTTT
V: TRBV5-4; size: many; J: TRBJ1-1; D: -; CDR3: CASSLVNTEAFF; DNA: TGTGCCAGCAGCTTGGTGAACACTGAAGCTTTCTTT
V: TRBV2; size: many; J: TRBJ2-1; D: -; CDR3: CASSDTFSYNEQFF; DNA: TGTGCCAGCAGTGACACGTTCTCCTACAATGAGCAGTTCTTC
V: TRBV5-8; size: many; J: TRBJ2-3; D: -; CDR3: CASSRDLWATQYF; DNA: TGTGCCAGCAGCAGGGACCTATGGGCTACGCAGTATTTT
V: TRBV29-1; size: many; J: TRBJ2-5; D: TRBD1; CDR3: CSVDRDGRETQYF; DNA: TGCAGCGTGGACAGGGACGGTAGGGAGACCCAGTACTTC
V: TRBV24-1; size: -; J: TRBJ1-5; D: -; CDR3: CATSGNRVSQPQHF; DNA: TGTGCCACCAGTGGCAACAGGGTTAGTCAGCCCCAGCATTTT
V: TRBV29-1; size: many; J: TRBJ2-7; D: TRBD1; CDR3: CSVQGLKTGHYEQYF; DNA: TGCAGCGTTCAAGGACTCAAGACAGGGCACTACGAGCAGTACTTC
V: TRBV7-2; size: many; J: TRBJ2-1; D: TRBD2; CDR3: CASSFGGAYNEQFF; DNA: TGTGCCAGCAGCTTCGGGGGGGCGTACAATGAGCAGTTCTTC
V: TRBV5-1; size: many; J: TRBJ2-7; D: TRBD2; CDR3: CASSFTSGGPSNEQYF; DNA: TGCGCCAGCAGCTTCACTAGCGGGGGGCCGAGTAACGAGCAGTACTTC
V: TRBV4-3; size: many; J: TRBJ2-1; D: TRBD2; CDR3: CASSQDGLAGGEQFF; DNA: TGCGCCAGCAGCCAAGATGGCCTAGCGGGGGGGGAGCAGTTCTTC
V: TRBV2; size: -; J: TRBJ2-7; D: TRBD1; CDR3: CASSTGTGSNEQYF; DNA: TGTGCCAGCAGTACCGGGACAGGGAGTAACGAGCAGTACTTC
V: TRBV28; size: few; J: TRBJ1-6; D: -; CDR3: CASSFGGLSSYNSPLHF; DNA: TGTGCCAGCAGCTTCGGTGGCCTCTCCTCCTATAATTCACCCCTCCACTTT
V: TRBV5-1; size: many; J: TRBJ2-1; D: -; CDR3: CASSFGGLQNNEQFF; DNA: TGCGCCAGCAGCTTCGGGGGGCTACAAAACAATGAGCAGTTCTTC
V: TRBV19; size: -; J: TRBJ1-1; D: -; CDR3: CASSFLNTEAFF; DNA: TGTGCCAGTTCATTCTTGAACACTGAAGCTTTCTTT
V: TRBV29-1; size: medium-sized; J: TRBJ2-3; D: -; CDR3: CSVERRLSADTQYF; DNA: TGCAGCGTTGAACGGAGACTAAGCGCAGATACGCAGTATTTT